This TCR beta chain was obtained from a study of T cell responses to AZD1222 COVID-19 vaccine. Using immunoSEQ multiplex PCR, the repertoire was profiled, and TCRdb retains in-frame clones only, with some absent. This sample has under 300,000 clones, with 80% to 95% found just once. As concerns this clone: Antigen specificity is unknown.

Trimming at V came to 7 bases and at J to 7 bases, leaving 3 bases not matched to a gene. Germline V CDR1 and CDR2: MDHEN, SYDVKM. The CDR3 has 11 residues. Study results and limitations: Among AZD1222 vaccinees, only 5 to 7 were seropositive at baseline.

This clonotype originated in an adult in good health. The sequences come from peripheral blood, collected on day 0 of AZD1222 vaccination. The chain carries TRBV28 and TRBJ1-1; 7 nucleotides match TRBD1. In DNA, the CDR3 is TGTGCCAGCACGCGACAGGGTGAAGCTTTCTTT. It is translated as CASTRQGEAFF.